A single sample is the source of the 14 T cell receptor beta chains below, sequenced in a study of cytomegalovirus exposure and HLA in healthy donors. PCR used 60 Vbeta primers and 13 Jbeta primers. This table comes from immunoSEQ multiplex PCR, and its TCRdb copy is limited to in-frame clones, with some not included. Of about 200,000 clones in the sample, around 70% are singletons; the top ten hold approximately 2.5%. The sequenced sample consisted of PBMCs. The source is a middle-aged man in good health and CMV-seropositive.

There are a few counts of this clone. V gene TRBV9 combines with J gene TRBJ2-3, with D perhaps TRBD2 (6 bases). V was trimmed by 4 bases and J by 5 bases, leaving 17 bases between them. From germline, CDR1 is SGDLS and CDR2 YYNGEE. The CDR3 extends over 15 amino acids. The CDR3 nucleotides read TGTGCCAGCAGCCCCGCCTCTATCGGGGGAGATACGCAGTATTTT. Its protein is CASSPASIGGDTQYF.

CDR3 nucleotide sequence: TGCGCCAGCAGCTTGACAGGGTTCGACTACGAGCAGTACTTC. Translating it yields CASSLTGFDYEQYF. This chain links TRBV5-1 with TRBJ2-7, with a weak D call TRBD1 (6 bases). This CDR3 is built from 14 residues. The V and J ends lost 1 base and 3 bases respectively, with 11 bases between them. In germline, CDR1 is SGHRS, CDR2 YFSETQ.

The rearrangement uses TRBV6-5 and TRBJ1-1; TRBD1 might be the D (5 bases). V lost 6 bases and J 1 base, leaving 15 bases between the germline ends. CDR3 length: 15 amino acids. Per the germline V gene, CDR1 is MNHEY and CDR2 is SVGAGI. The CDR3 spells CASRTPGLGNTEAFF. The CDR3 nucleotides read TGTGCCAGCAGAACCCCGGGACTAGGGAACACTGAAGCTTTCTTT.

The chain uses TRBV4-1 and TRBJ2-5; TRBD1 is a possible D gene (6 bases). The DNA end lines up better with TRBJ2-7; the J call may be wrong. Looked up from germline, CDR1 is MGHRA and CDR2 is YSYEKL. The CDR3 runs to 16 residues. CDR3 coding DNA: TGCGCCAGCAGCCAAGGATCAGCACAGGGTACCTACGAGCAGTACTTC. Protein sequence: CASSQGSAQGTYEQYF.

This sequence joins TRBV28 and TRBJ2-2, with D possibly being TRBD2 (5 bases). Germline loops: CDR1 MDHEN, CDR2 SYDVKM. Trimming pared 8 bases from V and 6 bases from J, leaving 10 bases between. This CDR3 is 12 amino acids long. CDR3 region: CASYAGAGELFF. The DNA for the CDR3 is TGTGCCAGCTACGCCGGGGCCGGGGAGCTGTTTTTT.

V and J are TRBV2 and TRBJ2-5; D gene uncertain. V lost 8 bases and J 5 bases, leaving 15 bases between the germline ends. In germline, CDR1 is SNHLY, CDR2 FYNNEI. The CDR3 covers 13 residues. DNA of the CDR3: TGTGCCAGCCTGGTCCGGGTCCGGGAGACCCAGTACTTC. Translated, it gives CASLVRVRETQYF.

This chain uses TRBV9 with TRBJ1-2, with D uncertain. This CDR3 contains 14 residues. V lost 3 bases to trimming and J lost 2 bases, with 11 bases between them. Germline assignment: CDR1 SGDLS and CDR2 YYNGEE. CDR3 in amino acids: CASSGWEGNYGYTF. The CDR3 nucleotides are TGTGCCAGCAGCGGGTGGGAGGGAAACTATGGCTACACCTTC.

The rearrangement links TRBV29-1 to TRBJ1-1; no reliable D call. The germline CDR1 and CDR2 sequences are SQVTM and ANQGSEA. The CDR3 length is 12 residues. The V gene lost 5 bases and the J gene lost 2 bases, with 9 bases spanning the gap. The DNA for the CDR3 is TGCAGCGTTTCACCGGTAAACACTGAAGCTTTCTTT. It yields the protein CSVSPVNTEAFF.

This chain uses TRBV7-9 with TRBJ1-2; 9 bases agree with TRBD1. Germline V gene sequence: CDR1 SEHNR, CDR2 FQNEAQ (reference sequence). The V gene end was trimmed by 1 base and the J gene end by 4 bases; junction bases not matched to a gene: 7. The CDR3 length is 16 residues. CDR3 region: CASSLGLDRGLYGYTF. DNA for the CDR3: TGTGCCAGCAGCTTAGGGTTGGACAGGGGACTCTATGGCTACACCTTC.

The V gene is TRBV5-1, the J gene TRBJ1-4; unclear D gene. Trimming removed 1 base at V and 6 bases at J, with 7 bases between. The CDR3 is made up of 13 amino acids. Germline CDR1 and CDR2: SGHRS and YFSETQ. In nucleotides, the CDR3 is TGCGCCAGCAGCTTGTGGCTCGATGAAAAACTGTTTTTT. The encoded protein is CASSLWLDEKLFF.

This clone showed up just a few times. The CDR3 sequence: CASSLSGNSGNTIYF. In DNA form, the CDR3 reads TGTGCCAGCAGCTTGAGTGGCAACTCTGGAAACACCATATATTTT. The chain has TRBV5-4 and TRBJ1-3, with D unclear. This CDR3 region has 15 residues. V gave up 1 base and J gave up 0 bases, with 8 bases separating them. The germline CDR1 and CDR2 sequences are SGHNT and YYREEE (reference sequence). Full variable domain (missing parts from reference TRBV5-4 and TRBJ1-3): ETGVTQSPTHLIKTRGQQVTLRCSSQSGHNTVSWYQQALGQGPQFIFQYYREEENGRGNFPPRFSGLQFPNYSSELNVNALELDDSALYLCASSLSGNSGNTIYFGEGSWLTVV.

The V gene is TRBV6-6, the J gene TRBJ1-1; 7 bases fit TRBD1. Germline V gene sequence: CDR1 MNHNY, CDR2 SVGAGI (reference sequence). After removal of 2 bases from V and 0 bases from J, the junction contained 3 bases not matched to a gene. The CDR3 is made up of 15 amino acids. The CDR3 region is CASSYLGQLNTEAFF. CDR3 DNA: TGTGCCAGCAGTTACCTGGGACAGTTGAACACTGAAGCTTTCTTT.

This CDR3 is CASSSGVDPPAYEQYF. In DNA form, the CDR3 reads TGTGCCAGCAGCTCGGGAGTGGATCCACCAGCCTACGAGCAGTACTTC. The J gene is TRBJ2-7, the V gene TRBV5-4, with D maybe TRBD2 (6 bases). CDR3 length equals 16 residues. V was pared by 3 bases and J by 2 bases, with 18 bases between. Germline V gene data show CDR1 as SGHNT and CDR2 as YYREEE (reference sequence).

For the CDR3, the DNA is TGTGCCAGCAGATCATCCGGGGACAGGGTATACGAGCAGTACTTC. It translates to CASRSSGDRVYEQYF. The chain employs TRBV13 and TRBJ2-7; 9 bases align to TRBD1. In germline, CDR1 is PRHDT, CDR2 FYEKMQ (reference sequence). With V trimmed by 6 bases and J by 4 bases, 10 bases remained unmatched. The CDR3 runs 15 residues. Supplemented by reference TRBV13 and TRBJ2-7, the full variable domain reads AAGVIQSPRHLIKEKRETATLKCYPIPRHDTVYWYQQGPGQDPQFLISFYEKMQSDKGSIPDRFSAQQFSDYHSELNMSSLELGDSALYFCASRSSGDRVYEQYFGPGTRLTVT.